This T cell receptor beta chain was recovered during a study of blood T cell repertoires in COVID-19. Turning to the study itself: Spain, Italy and the United States supplied samples that represented acute and convalescent COVID-19. In each case, the material was cDNA or gDNA derived from T cells, B-cell-depleted T cells, or PBMCs.

As originally analysed: Amplification with reference gene primers provided the estimates of nucleated cell counts. Libraries were prepared by immunoSEQ multiplex PCR; TCRdb keeps only in-frame clonotypes and omits some of them. Clone size and V and J calls were adopted from that table, with D and trimming inferred from the DNA. Of around 80,000 clones in the sample, over 65% are singletons; the top ten hold 4.5% to 6%. The CDR3 is 16 residues long. The junction had 11 bases not matched to a gene; V was cut back by 2 bases and J by 8 bases. The germline V gene has CDR1 KGHSH and CDR2 LQKENI. Input material: peripheral blood. The receptor's source is a man aged 50 to 59 with active or convalescent COVID-19. J is TRBJ2-1 and V is TRBV18, with TRBD2 identical over 8 bases. The CDR3 sequence is CASSPSGGASWDEQFF. Written as DNA, the CDR3 is TGTGCCAGCTCACCATCGGGGGGGGCTAGTTGGGATGAGCAGTTCTTC.